The present TCR beta chain was sequenced within a study of T cells in localized non-small cell lung cancer. Study-wide findings and caveats: Longer overall survival was linked to higher blood T cell density. Investigators sequenced only a single tumor region, leaving heterogeneity possible. Appearance in adjacent lung was seen for a median about 58 of the top 100 tumor clones.

Notes on this clone: What it recognizes is unknown.

Some clones are missing from TCRdb's copy, which holds only in-frame ones; the method was immunoSEQ multiplex PCR. Counted here are some 19,000 clones, 75% to 95% occurring once; the ten biggest clones make up about 4.3%. The germline CDR1 and CDR2 sequences are MDHEN and SYDVKM. The CDR3 length is 16 residues. Deletions cut 10 bases from V and 0 bases from J, with 19 bases between. The chain combines TRBV28 with TRBJ1-5, with a weak D call TRBD1 (5 bases). This TCR derives from a male donor at least 60 years old with stage I squamous cell lung carcinoma. The sequenced sample was peripheral blood, obtained before any cancer treatment. The CDR3 region is CATRGEGSYSNQPQHF. CDR3 nucleotide sequence: TGTGCCACTAGGGGCGAAGGTTCCTATAGCAATCAGCCCCAGCATTTT.